The clone carrying this T cell receptor beta chain was detected only a few times. Its matching antigen is unknown. This record comes from a study of beta chain features in type 1 diabetes. Study details: All of the samples together had roughly 98 million sorted cells examined.

What was sequenced were expressed TCRB transcripts, since all of the isolated RNA had been reverse transcribed. Data came from immunoSEQ multiplex PCR; TCRdb stores just in-frame clones and leaves some out. This sample yields a few hundred thousand clones, of which about 11% are seen a single time; around 0.015% belongs to the top ten. The study's findings and limits: Fewer junction insertions and more nucleotide deletions appeared in type 1 diabetes patients.

The sequenced sample consisted of naive CD4+ T cells from blood. This TCR was sampled from a woman in her 30s in good health.

The CDR3 is CASSLFPSRASYNEQFF. CDR3 bases: TGTGCCAGCAGTTTATTTCCTAGCAGAGCCTCCTACAATGAGCAGTTCTTC. The V and J genes are TRBV27 and TRBJ2-1, with a weak D call TRBD2 (5 bases). Trimming took 1 base from V and 0 from J, leaving 13 bases between them. The CDR3 covers 17 residues. In germline, CDR1 is MNHEY, CDR2 SMNVEV (reference sequence).